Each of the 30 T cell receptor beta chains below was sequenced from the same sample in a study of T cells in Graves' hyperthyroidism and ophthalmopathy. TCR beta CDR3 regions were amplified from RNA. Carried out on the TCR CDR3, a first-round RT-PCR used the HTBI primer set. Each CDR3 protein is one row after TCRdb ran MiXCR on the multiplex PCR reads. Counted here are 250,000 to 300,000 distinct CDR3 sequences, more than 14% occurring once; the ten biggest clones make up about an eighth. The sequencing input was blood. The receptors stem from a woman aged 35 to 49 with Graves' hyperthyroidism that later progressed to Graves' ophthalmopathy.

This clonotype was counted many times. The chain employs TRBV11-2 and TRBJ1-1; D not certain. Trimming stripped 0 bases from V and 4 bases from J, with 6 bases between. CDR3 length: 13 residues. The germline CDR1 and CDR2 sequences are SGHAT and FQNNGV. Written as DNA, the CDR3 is TGTGCCAGCAGCTTAGATCGGGGCACTGAAGCTTTCTTT. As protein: CASSLDRGTEAFF.

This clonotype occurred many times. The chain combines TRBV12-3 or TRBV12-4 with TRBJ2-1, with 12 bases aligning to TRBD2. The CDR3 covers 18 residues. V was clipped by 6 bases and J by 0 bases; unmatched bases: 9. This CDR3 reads CASRSRLAGVPSYNEQFF. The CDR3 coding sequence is TGTGCCAGCAGATCCCGACTAGCGGGAGTTCCCTCCTACAATGAGCAGTTCTTC.

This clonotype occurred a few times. The CDR3 loop reads CASSLLAGTTNGEQFF. As DNA, the CDR3 is TGCGCCAGCAGCCTTCTGGCCGGGACTACCAATGGTGAGCAGTTCTTC. This chain connects TRBV4-1 to TRBJ2-1, with 7 nucleotides matching TRBD2. In germline, CDR1 is MGHRA, CDR2 YSYEKL. The CDR3 loop spans 16 amino acids. V shed 4 bases and J 9 bases; nucleotides not matched to a gene: 15.

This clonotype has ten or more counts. The DNA of the CDR3 is TGCGCCAGCAGCCAAGGACTAGCTTTCGGGTACACAGATACGCAGTATTTT. Amino acids: CASSQGLAFGYTDTQYF. This chain uses TRBV5-1 with TRBJ2-3, with 8 nucleotides matching TRBD2. Trimming removed 4 bases from V and 2 bases from J; junction bases left unmatched: 12. This CDR3 is 17 amino acids long. Germline V gene lookup returns CDR1 SGHRS and CDR2 YFSETQ.

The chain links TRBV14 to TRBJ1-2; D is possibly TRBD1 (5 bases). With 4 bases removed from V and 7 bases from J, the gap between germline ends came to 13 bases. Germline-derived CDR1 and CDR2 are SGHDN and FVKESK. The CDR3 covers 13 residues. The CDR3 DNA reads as TGTGCCAGCAGCCTTCAGGGATATAGTGGCTACACCTTC. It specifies CASSLQGYSGYTF.

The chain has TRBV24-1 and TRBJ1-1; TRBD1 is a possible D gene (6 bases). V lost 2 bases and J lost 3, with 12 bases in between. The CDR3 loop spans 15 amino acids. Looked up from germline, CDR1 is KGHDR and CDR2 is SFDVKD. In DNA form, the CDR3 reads TGTGCCACCAGTGATTCTAAAGGGGGGGACACTGAAGCTTTCTTT. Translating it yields CATSDSKGGDTEAFF.

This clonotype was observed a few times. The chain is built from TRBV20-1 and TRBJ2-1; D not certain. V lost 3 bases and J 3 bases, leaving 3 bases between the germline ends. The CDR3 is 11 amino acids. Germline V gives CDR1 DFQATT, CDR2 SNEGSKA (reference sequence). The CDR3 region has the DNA TGCAGTGCTAGTTACTACAATGAGCAGTTCTTC. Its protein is CSASYYNEQFF.

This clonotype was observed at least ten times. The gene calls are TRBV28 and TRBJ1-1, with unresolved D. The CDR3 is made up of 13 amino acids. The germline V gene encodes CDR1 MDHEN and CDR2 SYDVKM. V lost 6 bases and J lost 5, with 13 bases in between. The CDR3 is CASSYGWTTEAFF. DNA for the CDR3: TGTGCCAGCAGCTACGGATGGACGACTGAAGCTTTCTTT.

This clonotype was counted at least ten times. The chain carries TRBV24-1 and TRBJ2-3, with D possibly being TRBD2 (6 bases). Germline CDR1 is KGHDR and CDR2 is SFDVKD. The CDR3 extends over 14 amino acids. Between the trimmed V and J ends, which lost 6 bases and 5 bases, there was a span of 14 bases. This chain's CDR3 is CATSLGGTEDTQYF. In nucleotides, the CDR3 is TGTGCCACCAGTCTTGGGGGGACGGAAGATACGCAGTATTTT.

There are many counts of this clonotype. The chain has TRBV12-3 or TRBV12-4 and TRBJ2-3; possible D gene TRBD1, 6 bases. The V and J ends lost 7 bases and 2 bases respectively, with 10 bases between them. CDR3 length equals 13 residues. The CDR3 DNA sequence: TGTGCCAGCATACACAGGGACACAGATACGCAGTATTTT. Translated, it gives CASIHRDTDTQYF.

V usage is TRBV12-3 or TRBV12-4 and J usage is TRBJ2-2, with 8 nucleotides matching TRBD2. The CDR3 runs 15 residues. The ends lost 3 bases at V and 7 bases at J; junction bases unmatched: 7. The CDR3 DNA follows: TGTGCCAGCAGTTTTATGGGGGCGGGGGGCGGGGAGCTGTTTTTT. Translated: CASSFMGAGGGELFF.

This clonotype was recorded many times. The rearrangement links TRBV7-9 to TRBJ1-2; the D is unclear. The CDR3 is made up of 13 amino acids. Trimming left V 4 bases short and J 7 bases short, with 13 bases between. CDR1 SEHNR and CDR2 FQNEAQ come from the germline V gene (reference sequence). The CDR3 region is CASSSRSRGGYTF. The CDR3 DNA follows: TGTGCCAGCAGCTCCAGATCCCGGGGTGGCTACACCTTC. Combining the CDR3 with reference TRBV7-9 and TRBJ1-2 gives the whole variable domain DTGVSQNPRHKITKRGQNVTFRCDPISEHNRLYWYRQTLGQGPEFLTYFQNEAQLEKSRLLSDRFSAERPKGSFSTLEIQRTEQGDSAMYLCASSSRSRGGYTFGSGTRLTVV.

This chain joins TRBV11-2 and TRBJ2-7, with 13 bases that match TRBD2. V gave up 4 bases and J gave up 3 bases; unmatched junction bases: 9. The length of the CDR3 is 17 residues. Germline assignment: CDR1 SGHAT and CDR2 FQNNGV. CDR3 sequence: CASSSGTSGIRFYEQYF. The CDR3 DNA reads TGTGCCAGCAGCTCGGGGACTAGCGGGATTCGGTTCTACGAGCAGTACTTC.

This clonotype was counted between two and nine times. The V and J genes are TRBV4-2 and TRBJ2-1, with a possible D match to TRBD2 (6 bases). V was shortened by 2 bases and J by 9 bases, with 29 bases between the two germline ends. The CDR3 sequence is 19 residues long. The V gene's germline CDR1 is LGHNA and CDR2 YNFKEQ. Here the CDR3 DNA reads TGTGCCAGCAGCCAACCAAAGTTCCAATCCGGGACTGGAACCTCTGAGCAGTTCTTC. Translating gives CASSQPKFQSGTGTSEQFF.

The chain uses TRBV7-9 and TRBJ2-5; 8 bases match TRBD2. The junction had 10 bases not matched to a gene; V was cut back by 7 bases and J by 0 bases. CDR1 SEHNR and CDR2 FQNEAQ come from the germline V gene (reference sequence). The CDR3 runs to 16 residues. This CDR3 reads CASTPARGGDQETQYF. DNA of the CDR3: TGTGCCAGCACCCCAGCCCGGGGGGGGGACCAAGAGACCCAGTACTTC.

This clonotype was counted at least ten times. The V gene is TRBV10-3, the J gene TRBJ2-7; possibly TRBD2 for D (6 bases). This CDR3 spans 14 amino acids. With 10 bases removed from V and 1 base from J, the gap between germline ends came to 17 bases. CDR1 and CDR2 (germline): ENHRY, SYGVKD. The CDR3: CATGVGGRSYEQYF. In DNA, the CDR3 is TGTGCCACCGGGGTGGGGGGTCGATCCTACGAGCAGTACTTC.

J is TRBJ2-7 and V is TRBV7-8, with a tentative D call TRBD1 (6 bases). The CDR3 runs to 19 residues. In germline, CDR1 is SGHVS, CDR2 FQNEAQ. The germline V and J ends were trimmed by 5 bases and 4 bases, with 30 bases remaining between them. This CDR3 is CASSPPDRLVTMAKYEQYF. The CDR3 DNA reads TGTGCCAGCAGCCCCCCGGACAGACTCGTTACGATGGCGAAATACGAGCAGTACTTC.

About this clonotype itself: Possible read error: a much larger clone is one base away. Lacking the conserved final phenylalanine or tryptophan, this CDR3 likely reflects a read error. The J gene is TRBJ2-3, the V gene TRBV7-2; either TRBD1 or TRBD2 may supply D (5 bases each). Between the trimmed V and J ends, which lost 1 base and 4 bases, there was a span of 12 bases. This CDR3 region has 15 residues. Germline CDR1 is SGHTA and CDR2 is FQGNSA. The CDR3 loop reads CASSLVGTPPDTQYL. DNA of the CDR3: TGTGCCAGCAGCTTAGTTGGGACCCCCCCAGATACGCAGTATTTA.

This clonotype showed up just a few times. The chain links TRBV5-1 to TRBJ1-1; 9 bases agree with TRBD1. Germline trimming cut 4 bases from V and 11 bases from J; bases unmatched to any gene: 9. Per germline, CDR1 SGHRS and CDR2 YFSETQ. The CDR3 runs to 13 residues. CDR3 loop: CASSPGTGTGAFF. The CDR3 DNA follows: TGCGCCAGCAGCCCCGGGACAGGGACGGGGGCTTTCTTT.

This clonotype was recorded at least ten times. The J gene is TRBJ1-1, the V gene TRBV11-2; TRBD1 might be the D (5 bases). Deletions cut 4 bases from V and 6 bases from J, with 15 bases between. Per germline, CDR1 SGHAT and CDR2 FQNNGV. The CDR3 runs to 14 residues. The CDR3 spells CASSSLREGAEAFF. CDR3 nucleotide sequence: TGTGCCAGCAGCTCACTAAGGGAAGGGGCTGAAGCTTTCTTT.

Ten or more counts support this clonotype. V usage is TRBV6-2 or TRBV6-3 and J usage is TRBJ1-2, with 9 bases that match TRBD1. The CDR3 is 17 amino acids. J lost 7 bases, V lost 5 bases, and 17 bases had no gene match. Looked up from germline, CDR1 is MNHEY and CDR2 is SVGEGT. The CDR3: CASSNPGLGQGLFGYTF. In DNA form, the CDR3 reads TGTGCCAGCAGTAACCCGGGGCTAGGACAGGGGCTGTTTGGCTACACCTTC.

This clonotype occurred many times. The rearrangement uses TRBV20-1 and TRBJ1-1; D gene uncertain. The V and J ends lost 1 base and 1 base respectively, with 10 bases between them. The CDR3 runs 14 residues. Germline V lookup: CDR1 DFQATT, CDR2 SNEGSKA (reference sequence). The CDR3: CSARGINANTEAFF. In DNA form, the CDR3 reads TGCAGTGCTAGAGGGATCAATGCGAACACTGAAGCTTTCTTT.

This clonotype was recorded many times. The CDR3 sequence: CASSLLADPTDTQYF. The CDR3 DNA follows: TGTGCCAGCAGTTTACTAGCGGACCCCACAGATACGCAGTATTTT. This rearrangement joins TRBV28 to TRBJ2-3; 7 positions match TRBD2. This CDR3 has 15 amino acids. The germline CDR1 and CDR2 sequences are MDHEN and SYDVKM. Trimming removed 2 bases from V and 2 bases from J; junction bases left unmatched: 4.

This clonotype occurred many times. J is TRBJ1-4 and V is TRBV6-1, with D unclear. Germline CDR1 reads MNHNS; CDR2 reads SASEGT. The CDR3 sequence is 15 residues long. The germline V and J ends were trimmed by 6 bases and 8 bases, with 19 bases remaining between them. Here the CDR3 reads CASRRGGPRGEKLFF. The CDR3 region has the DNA TGTGCCAGCAGACGTGGAGGACCGAGAGGAGAAAAACTGTTTTTT.

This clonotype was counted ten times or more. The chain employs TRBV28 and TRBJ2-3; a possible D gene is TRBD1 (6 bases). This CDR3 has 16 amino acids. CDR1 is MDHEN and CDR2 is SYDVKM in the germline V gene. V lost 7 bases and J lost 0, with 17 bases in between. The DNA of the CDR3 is TGTGCCAGCACCACTTACTGGCAGGGGAGCACAGATACGCAGTATTTT. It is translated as CASTTYWQGSTDTQYF.

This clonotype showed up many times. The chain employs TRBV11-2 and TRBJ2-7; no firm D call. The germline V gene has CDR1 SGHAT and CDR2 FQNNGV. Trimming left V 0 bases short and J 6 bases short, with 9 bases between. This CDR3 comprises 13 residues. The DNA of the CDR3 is TGTGCCAGCAGCTTAGATCAGTTTACCGAGCAGTACTTC. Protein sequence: CASSLDQFTEQYF. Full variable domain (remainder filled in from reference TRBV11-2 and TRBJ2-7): EAGVAQSPRYKIIEKRQSVAFWCNPISGHATLYWYQQILGQGPKLLIQFQNNGVVDDSQLPKDRFSAERLKGVDSTLKIQPAKLEDSAVYLCASSLDQFTEQYFGPGTRLTVT.

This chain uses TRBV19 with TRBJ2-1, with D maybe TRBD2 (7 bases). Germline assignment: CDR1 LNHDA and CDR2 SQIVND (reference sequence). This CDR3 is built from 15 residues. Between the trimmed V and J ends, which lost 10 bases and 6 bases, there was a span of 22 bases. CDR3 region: CAIGGRGRAPNEQFF. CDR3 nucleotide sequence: TGTGCCATAGGGGGGAGGGGGAGGGCCCCCAATGAGCAGTTCTTC.

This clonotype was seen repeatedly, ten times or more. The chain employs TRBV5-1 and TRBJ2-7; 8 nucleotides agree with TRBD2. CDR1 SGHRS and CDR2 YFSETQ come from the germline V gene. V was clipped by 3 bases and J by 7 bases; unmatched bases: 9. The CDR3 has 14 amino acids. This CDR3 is CASSSRSGSEEQYF. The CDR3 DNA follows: TGCGCCAGCAGCTCACGAAGCGGGAGCGAAGAGCAGTACTTC.

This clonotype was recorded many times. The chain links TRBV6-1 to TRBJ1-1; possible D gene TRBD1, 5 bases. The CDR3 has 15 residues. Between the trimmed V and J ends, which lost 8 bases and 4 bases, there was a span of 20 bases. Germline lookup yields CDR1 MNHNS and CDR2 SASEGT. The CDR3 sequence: CASGATETHSTEAFF. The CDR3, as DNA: TGTGCCAGCGGGGCCACCGAAACCCACAGCACTGAAGCTTTCTTT.

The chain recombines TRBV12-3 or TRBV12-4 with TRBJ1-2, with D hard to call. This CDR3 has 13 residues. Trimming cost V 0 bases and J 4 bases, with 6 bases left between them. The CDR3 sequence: CASSLARFYGYTF. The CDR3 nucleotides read TGTGCCAGCAGTTTAGCCAGATTCTATGGCTACACCTTC.